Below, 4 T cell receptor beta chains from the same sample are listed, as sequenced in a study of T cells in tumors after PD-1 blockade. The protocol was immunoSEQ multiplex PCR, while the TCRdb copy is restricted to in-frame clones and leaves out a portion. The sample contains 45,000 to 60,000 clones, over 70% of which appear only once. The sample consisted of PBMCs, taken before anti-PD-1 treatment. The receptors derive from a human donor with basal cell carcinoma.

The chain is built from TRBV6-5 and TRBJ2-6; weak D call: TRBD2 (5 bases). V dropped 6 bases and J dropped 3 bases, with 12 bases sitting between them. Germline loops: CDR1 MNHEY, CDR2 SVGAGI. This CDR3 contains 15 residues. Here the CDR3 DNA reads TGTGCCAGCAGCCCCGGACTGGTTGGGGCCAACGTCCTGACTTTC. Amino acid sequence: CASSPGLVGANVLTF.

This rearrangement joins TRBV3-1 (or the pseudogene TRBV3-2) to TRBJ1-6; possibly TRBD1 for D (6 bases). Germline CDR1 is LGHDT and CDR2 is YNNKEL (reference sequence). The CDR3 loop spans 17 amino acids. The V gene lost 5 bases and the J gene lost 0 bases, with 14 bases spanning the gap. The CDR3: CASSTLTGSSYNSPLHF. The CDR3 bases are TGTGCCAGCAGCACCCTGACAGGCAGCTCCTATAATTCACCCCTCCACTTT.

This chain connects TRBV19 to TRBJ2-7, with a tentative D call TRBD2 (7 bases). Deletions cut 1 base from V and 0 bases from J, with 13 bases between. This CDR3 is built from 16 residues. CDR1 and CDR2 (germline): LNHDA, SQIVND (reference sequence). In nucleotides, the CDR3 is TGTGCCAGTAGTATAGCGGGGGGCCTTACCTCCTACGAGCAGTACTTC. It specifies CASSIAGGLTSYEQYF.

CDR3 coding DNA: TGTGCCAGCAGTGGGGACCGAAAAGAGACCCAGTACTTC. This encodes CASSGDRKETQYF. V is TRBV2 and J is TRBJ2-5, with D perhaps given as TRBD1 or TRBD2 (5 bases each). The CDR3 sequence is 13 residues long. In germline, CDR1 is SNHLY, CDR2 FYNNEI. The ends were cut back, 4 bases at V and 3 bases at J, with 9 bases in the middle.